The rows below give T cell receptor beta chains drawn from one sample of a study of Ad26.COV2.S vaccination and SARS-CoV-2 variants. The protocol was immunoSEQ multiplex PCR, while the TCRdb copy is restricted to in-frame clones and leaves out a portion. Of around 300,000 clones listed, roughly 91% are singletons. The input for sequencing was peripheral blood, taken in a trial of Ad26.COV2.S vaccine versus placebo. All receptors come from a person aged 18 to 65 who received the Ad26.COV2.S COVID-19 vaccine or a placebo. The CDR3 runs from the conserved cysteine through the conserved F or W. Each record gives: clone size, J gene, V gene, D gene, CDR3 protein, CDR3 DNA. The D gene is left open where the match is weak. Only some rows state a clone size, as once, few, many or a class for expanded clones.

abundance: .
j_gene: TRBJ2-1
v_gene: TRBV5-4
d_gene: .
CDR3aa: CASSLDPGTLNEQFF
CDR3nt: TGTGCCAGCAGCTTGGACCCGGGAACACTCAATGAGCAGTTCTTC

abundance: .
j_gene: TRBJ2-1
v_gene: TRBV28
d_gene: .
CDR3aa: CASSEPVTNNEQFF
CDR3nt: TGTGCCAGCAGTGAACCCGTCACTAACAATGAGCAGTTCTTC

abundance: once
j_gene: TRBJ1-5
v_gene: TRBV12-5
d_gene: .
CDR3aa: CASGLKLTRDASQPQHF
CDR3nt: TGTGCTAGTGGTTTGAAACTCACCCGGGACGCGAGTCAGCCCCAGCATTTT

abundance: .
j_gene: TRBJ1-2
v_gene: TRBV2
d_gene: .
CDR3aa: CASRLRDGYTF
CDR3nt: TGTGCCAGCAGATTGAGGGATGGCTACACCTTC

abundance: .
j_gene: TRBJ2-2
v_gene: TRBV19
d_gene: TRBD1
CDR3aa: CASSMQGAGGELFF
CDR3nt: TGTGCCAGTAGTATGCAGGGGGCTGGCGGGGAGCTGTTTTTT

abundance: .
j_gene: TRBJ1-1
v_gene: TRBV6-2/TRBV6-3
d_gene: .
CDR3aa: CASSGRRTEAFF
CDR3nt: TGTGCCAGCAGTGGCCGTAGGACTGAAGCTTTCTTT

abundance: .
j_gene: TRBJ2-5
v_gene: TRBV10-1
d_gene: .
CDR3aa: CASSEWAGGVETQYF
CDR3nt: TGCGCCAGCAGTGAGTGGGCCGGGGGTGTGGAGACCCAGTACTTC

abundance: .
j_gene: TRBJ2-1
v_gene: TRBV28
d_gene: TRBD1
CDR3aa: CASSPDDRENNEQFF
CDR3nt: TGTGCCAGCAGTCCGGACGACAGGGAGAACAATGAGCAGTTCTTC

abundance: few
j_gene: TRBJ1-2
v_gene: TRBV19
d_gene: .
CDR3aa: CASTQIVDGSNYGYTF
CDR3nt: TGTGCCAGTACCCAAATAGTGGACGGTTCTAACTATGGCTACACCTTC

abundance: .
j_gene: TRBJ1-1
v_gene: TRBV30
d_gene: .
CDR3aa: CAWRPGAETEAFF
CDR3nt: TGTGCCTGGAGACCCGGGGCGGAAACTGAAGCTTTCTTT

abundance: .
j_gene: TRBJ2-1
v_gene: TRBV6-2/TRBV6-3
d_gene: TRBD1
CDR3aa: CASSYSNRGVNEQFF
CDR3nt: TGTGCCAGCAGTTACTCGAACAGGGGTGTGAATGAGCAGTTCTTC

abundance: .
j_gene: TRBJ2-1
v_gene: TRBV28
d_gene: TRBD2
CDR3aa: CASSLYGTRNNEQFF
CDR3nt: TGTGCCAGCAGTTTATATGGGACTAGGAACAATGAGCAGTTCTTC

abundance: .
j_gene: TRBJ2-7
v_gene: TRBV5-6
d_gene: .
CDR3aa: CASSYGTSGYEQYF
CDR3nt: TGTGCCAGCAGCTACGGGACGTCTGGCTACGAGCAGTACTTC

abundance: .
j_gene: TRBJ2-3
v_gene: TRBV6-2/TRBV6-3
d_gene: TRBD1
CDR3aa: CASSYPLGTRQGVTDTQYF
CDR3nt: TGTGCCAGCAGTTACCCCCTGGGAACTAGACAGGGGGTGACAGATACGCAGTATTTT

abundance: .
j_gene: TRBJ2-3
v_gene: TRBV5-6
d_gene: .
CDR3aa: CASSLGPAPTTDTQYF
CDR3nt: TGTGCCAGCAGCTTGGGGCCGGCGCCGACCACAGATACGCAGTATTTT

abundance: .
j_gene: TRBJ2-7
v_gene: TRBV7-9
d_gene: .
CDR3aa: CASSLASGGSSYEQYF
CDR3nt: TGTGCCAGCAGCTTAGCGTCCGGGGGAAGCTCCTACGAGCAGTACTTC

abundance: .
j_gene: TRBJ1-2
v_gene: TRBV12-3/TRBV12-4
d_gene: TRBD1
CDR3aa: CASGDRSYGYTF
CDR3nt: TGTGCCAGCGGGGACAGATCCTATGGCTACACCTTC

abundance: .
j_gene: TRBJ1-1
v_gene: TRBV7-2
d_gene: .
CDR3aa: CASSLDGAGRAEAFF
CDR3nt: TGTGCCAGCAGCTTAGATGGAGCAGGGCGCGCTGAAGCTTTCTTT

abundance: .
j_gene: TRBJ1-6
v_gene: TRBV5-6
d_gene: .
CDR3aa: CASSLGKNSPLHF
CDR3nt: TGTGCCAGCAGCTTGGGTAAGAATTCACCCCTCCACTTT

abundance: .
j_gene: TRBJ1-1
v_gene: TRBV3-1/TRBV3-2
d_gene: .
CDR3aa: CASSRQPNTEAFF
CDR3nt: TGTGCCAGCAGCAGACAGCCAAACACTGAAGCTTTCTTT

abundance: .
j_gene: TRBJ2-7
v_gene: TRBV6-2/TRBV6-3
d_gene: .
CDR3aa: CASSYPPQAYQPSYEQYF
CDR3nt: TGTGCCAGCAGTTACCCCCCACAGGCCTACCAACCCTCCTACGAGCAGTACTTC

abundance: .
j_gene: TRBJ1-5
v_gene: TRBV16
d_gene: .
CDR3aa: CASSALGPGGNQPQHF
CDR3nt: TGTGCCAGCAGCGCACTAGGGCCTGGTGGAAATCAGCCCCAGCATTTT

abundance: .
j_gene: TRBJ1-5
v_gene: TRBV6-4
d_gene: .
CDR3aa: CASSEQDVRRRPQHF
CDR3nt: TGTGCCAGCAGTGAACAGGACGTTCGGCGTCGGCCCCAGCATTTT

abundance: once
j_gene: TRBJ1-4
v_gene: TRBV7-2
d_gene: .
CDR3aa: CASSLARWEGDDPNEKLFF
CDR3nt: TGTGCCAGCAGCTTAGCTCGCTGGGAGGGGGACGATCCTAATGAAAAACTGTTTTTT

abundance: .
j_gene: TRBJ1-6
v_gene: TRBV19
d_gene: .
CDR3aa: CASSITGGSPLHF
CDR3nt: TGTGCCAGTAGTATTACGGGAGGTTCACCCCTCCACTTT

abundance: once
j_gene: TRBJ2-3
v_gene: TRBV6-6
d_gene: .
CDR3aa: CASRPDLGTNTQYF
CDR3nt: TGTGCCAGCAGACCCGACCTAGGTACGAATACGCAGTATTTT

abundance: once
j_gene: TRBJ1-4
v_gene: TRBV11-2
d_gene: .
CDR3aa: CASSPRLGVATNEKLFF
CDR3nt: TGTGCCAGCAGCCCCCGGCTGGGAGTTGCAACTAATGAAAAACTGTTTTTT

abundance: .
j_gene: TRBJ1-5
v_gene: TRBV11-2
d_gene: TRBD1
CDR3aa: CASSLDRGGNQPQHF
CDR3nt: TGTGCCAGCAGCTTAGACAGGGGGGGAAATCAGCCCCAGCATTTT